These 13 T cell receptor beta chains came from one sample sequenced in a study of CD8 T cells in ankylosing spondylitis. Study outcomes and limitations: Seven or eight highly homologous variants formed a TCR beta motif that appeared characteristic of ankylosing spondylitis blood.

TCRdb called the 5' RACE reads again in MiXCR, with one record for every CDR3 protein. The sample shows 700,000 or so distinct CDR3 sequences, under 20% of them seen only once. The antigens of these receptors remain unknown. Sequenced: blood, either unsorted or a sorted T cell fraction (not recorded which). These receptors were collected from a male donor with ankylosing spondylitis.

A few counts support this clonotype. In DNA form, the CDR3 reads TGTGCCACCAGTGATTTCCAGGGACTAGTAGACAATGAGCAGTTCTTC. The encoded protein is CATSDFQGLVDNEQFF. The gene calls are TRBV24-1 and TRBJ2-1; 8 bases are shared with TRBD2. V shed 1 base, J shed 5 bases, and the junction held 6 bases outside the gene matches. Germline V gene data show CDR1 as KGHDR and CDR2 as SFDVKD. The CDR3 covers 16 residues.

There are a few counts of this clonotype. The chain joins TRBV29-1 to TRBJ1-5; D possibly corresponds to TRBD1 (5 bases). CDR1 SQVTM and CDR2 ANQGSEA come from the germline V gene. The V and J ends lost 6 bases and 3 bases respectively, with 12 bases between them. This CDR3 has 13 amino acids. CDR3 DNA: TGCAGCGTCCTAGGGACGAACAATCAGCCCCAGCATTTT. It codes for CSVLGTNNQPQHF.

This sequence joins TRBV25-1 and TRBJ2-2; a weak D match, TRBD1 (6 bases). Per germline, CDR1 MGHDK and CDR2 SYGVNS. The CDR3 extends over 15 amino acids. The V end lost 6 bases, the J end lost 0 bases, and 11 bases lay between the germline ends. The CDR3 loop is CASRPRGTNTGELFF. In DNA form, the CDR3 reads TGTGCCAGCAGACCCAGGGGCACGAACACCGGGGAGCTGTTTTTT.

This clonotype was detected a few times. The chain links TRBV5-1 to TRBJ1-1; D not certain. Looked up from germline, CDR1 is SGHRS and CDR2 is YFSETQ. The CDR3 length is 15 residues. V lost 2 bases and J lost 3, with 14 bases in between. The CDR3 here is CASSFGPTGHTEAFF. The CDR3 DNA sequence: TGCGCCAGCAGCTTCGGCCCTACGGGCCACACTGAAGCTTTCTTT.

The sample holds a few counts of this clonotype. The chain is built from TRBV7-2 and TRBJ2-1; a weak D match, TRBD1 (6 bases). The V gene's germline CDR1 is SGHTA and CDR2 FQGNSA. V lost 1 base and J 15 bases, leaving 13 bases between the germline ends. This CDR3 region has 12 residues. CDR3 coding DNA: TGTGCCAGCAGCTTAGAATTCTGGGGGCTGTTCTTC. It specifies CASSLEFWGLFF.

The J gene is TRBJ1-1, the V gene TRBV12-3 or TRBV12-4; D possibly corresponds to TRBD1 (5 bases). The V gene lost 3 bases and the J gene lost 6 bases, with 11 bases spanning the gap. The CDR3 runs 13 residues. The CDR3 region has the DNA TGTGCCAGCAGTTTCGCAGGGTTCCCTGAAGCTTTCTTT. Translated, it gives CASSFAGFPEAFF.

This chain joins TRBV27 and TRBJ2-3; 7 bases align to TRBD2. This CDR3 is built from 14 residues. Trimming cost V 6 bases and J 5 bases; bases outside gene matches: 8. From germline, CDR1 is MNHEY and CDR2 SMNVEV (reference sequence). The CDR3 DNA follows: TGTGCCAGCAGCCGGGCGGGAGTTATAGATACGCAGTATTTT. Amino acid sequence: CASSRAGVIDTQYF.

The chain employs TRBV19 and TRBJ2-1; possible D gene TRBD2, 5 bases. Germline assignment: CDR1 LNHDA and CDR2 SQIVND (reference sequence). This CDR3 contains 15 residues. V gave up 1 base and J gave up 4 bases, with 11 bases separating them. The CDR3 region is CASSIVGSPYNEQFF. The CDR3 DNA reads TGTGCCAGTAGTATAGTAGGGAGTCCGTACAATGAGCAGTTCTTC.

V usage is TRBV15 and J usage is TRBJ2-7, with D perhaps TRBD2 (5 bases). V lost 0 bases to trimming and J lost 6 bases, with 15 bases between them. Germline V gene sequence: CDR1 LNHNV, CDR2 YYDKDF (reference sequence). CDR3 size: 15 residues. CDR3 region: CATSRDYGVGSEQYF. The DNA of the CDR3 is TGTGCCACCAGCAGAGATTATGGGGTAGGGAGCGAGCAGTACTTC.

This clonotype was found a few times. The J gene is TRBJ2-5, the V gene TRBV15, with 10 bases lining up with TRBD2. Germline V gives CDR1 LNHNV, CDR2 YYDKDF (reference sequence). The CDR3 contains 22 residues. Trimming removed 0 bases from V and 2 bases from J; junction bases left unmatched: 21. CDR3 region: CATSRDFGFGMGLAGDQETQYF. The CDR3 region has the DNA TGTGCCACCAGCAGAGATTTTGGTTTCGGTATGGGGCTAGCGGGGGATCAAGAGACCCAGTACTTC.

This clonotype has ten or more counts. V gene TRBV12-3 or TRBV12-4 combines with J gene TRBJ1-1; 7 bases match TRBD1. The trim removed 3 bases at V and 8 bases at J, leaving 6 bases unmatched. The CDR3 extends over 13 amino acids. The chain's CDR3 is CASSLGQNNEAFF. The CDR3 DNA follows: TGTGCCAGCAGTTTGGGACAGAACAACGAAGCTTTCTTT.

J is TRBJ1-3 and V is TRBV20-1; TRBD1 agrees at 7 bases. CDR3 length equals 16 residues. V lost 1 base and J lost 0; bases outside the gene matches: 6. Germline values: CDR1 DFQATT, CDR2 SNEGSKA (reference sequence). In DNA, the CDR3 is TGCAGTGCTAGAGCGACAGGGTTAAGCTCTGGAAACACCATATATTTT. Translating gives CSARATGLSSGNTIYF.

The chain joins TRBV7-6 to TRBJ2-1, with D perhaps TRBD2 (7 bases). V dropped 5 bases and J dropped 3 bases, with 14 bases sitting between them. The CDR3 length is 15 residues. The germline CDR1 and CDR2 sequences are SGHVS and FNYEAQ. The CDR3 nucleotides read TGTGCCAGCAGCCCCTGGGGGGGCGACTACAATGAGCAGTTCTTC. Its protein is CASSPWGGDYNEQFF.